The clone carrying this TCR beta chain appeared a single time. Its antigen is unknown. Germline V CDR1 and CDR2: LGHNA, YSLEER. Trimming cost V 0 bases and J 7 bases, with 12 bases left between them. This CDR3 is built from 15 residues. Run at survey level, the immunoSEQ assay was version v3.0. Some clones are missing from TCRdb's copy, which holds only in-frame ones; the method was immunoSEQ multiplex PCR. There are about 24,000 clones in the sample; 80% to 85% occur only once, and 20% to 25% lies in the top ten. The data are from a study of long-term antiretroviral therapy in people with HIV. General observations from the study: The study lacked data on ART adherence, viral resistance or therapy changes. Spans of CDR3 length were tighter for HIV repertoires than for controls.

There was at least one pre-ART PBMC sample for each donor, plus at least two post-ART PBMC samples. It was in the United States that all participants with HIV were treated. V usage is TRBV4-3 and J usage is TRBJ1-4; D may be TRBD1 (6 bases). The sequence came from a man aged 50-60 years with HIV. This specimen consisted of unsorted PBMCs, obtained 0.4 years after starting antiretroviral therapy. The CDR3 DNA follows: TGCGCCAGCAGCCAAGAGCAGGGGCCGGCTGAAAAACTGTTTTTT. Translation gives CASSQEQGPAEKLFF.